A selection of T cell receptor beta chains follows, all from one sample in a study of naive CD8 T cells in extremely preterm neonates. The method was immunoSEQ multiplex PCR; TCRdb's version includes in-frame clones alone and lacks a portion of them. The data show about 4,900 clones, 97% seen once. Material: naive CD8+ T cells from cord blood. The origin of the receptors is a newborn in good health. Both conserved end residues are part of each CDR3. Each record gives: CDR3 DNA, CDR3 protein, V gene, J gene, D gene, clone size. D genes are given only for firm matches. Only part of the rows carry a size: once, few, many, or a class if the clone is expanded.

cdr3_nt: TGTGCCAGCAGCTCCCCCCGAGGACAGGGGGCACGCGAGCAGTACTTC
cdr3_aa: CASSSPRGQGAREQYF
v_call: TRBV11-2
j_call: TRBJ2-7
d_call: TRBD1
clone_size: once

cdr3_nt: TGTGCCAGCAGCCTGAGCTCCTACGAGCAGTACTTC
cdr3_aa: CASSLSSYEQYF
v_call: TRBV5-4
j_call: TRBJ2-7
d_call: .
clone_size: .

cdr3_nt: TGTGCCAGCAGCCAAGGCCTGTGGCGGGAGGGCCTAATTGAGTACTTC
cdr3_aa: CASSQGLWREGLIEYF
v_call: TRBV4-2
j_call: TRBJ2-5
d_call: TRBD2
clone_size: .

cdr3_nt: TGTGCCAGCAGTTTACCCGGGACAGATTACGAGCAGTACTTC
cdr3_aa: CASSLPGTDYEQYF
v_call: TRBV28
j_call: TRBJ2-7
d_call: TRBD1
clone_size: .

cdr3_nt: TGTGCCAGTAGTATAGGACTAGGGCCCTACAATGAGCAGTTCTTC
cdr3_aa: CASSIGLGPYNEQFF
v_call: TRBV19
j_call: TRBJ2-1
d_call: .
clone_size: once

cdr3_nt: TGTGCCAGCAGCTTAGGGAGTGGCTACACCTTC
cdr3_aa: CASSLGSGYTF
v_call: TRBV11-2
j_call: TRBJ1-2
d_call: .
clone_size: .

cdr3_nt: TGTGCCGGGACAACCTACGAGCAGTACTTC
cdr3_aa: CAGTTYEQYF
v_call: TRBV19
j_call: TRBJ2-7
d_call: .
clone_size: .

cdr3_nt: TGTGCCAGCAGTTGGACAGGGGGCAATGAGCAGTTCTTC
cdr3_aa: CASSWTGGNEQFF
v_call: TRBV27
j_call: TRBJ2-1
d_call: TRBD1
clone_size: .

cdr3_nt: TGTGCCAGCAGCCAAGAGGGGGGGGAAGTCGGGAGGGCCGCCGACGAGCAGTACTTC
cdr3_aa: CASSQEGGEVGRAADEQYF
v_call: TRBV4-2
j_call: TRBJ2-7
d_call: TRBD2
clone_size: .

cdr3_nt: TGTGCCAGCAGCTTGACTAGAGAGGAGGCGTACTTC
cdr3_aa: CASSLTREEAYF
v_call: TRBV5-5
j_call: TRBJ2-4
d_call: .
clone_size: .

cdr3_nt: TGTGCCAGCTCTCGCGACACTGAAGCTTTCTTT
cdr3_aa: CASSRDTEAFF
v_call: TRBV18
j_call: TRBJ1-1
d_call: .
clone_size: .

cdr3_nt: TGCGCCAGCAGTTTTACAGGGGGCGGCACTGAAGCTTTCTTT
cdr3_aa: CASSFTGGGTEAFF
v_call: TRBV10-2
j_call: TRBJ1-1
d_call: TRBD1
clone_size: .

cdr3_nt: TGTGCCAGCAGCTACCTGACAGGGGGCCAGAGCGAGCAGTACTTC
cdr3_aa: CASSYLTGGQSEQYF
v_call: TRBV5-6
j_call: TRBJ2-7
d_call: TRBD1
clone_size: .

cdr3_nt: TGTGCCAGCAGCTCTCAGGGGGACTATGGCTACACCTTC
cdr3_aa: CASSSQGDYGYTF
v_call: TRBV9
j_call: TRBJ1-2
d_call: TRBD1
clone_size: .

cdr3_nt: TGTGCCAGCAGTGGCGGAACGGGACAGGGCGGAGGCTACACCTTC
cdr3_aa: CASSGGTGQGGGYTF
v_call: TRBV27
j_call: TRBJ1-2
d_call: TRBD1
clone_size: .

cdr3_nt: TGTGCCATCAGTGATAGCGGGAGCTCCTACGAGCAGTACTTC
cdr3_aa: CAISDSGSSYEQYF
v_call: TRBV10-3
j_call: TRBJ2-7
d_call: TRBD2
clone_size: .

cdr3_nt: TGTGCCAGTAGTATGGGACAGGGCGAGCAGTACTTC
cdr3_aa: CASSMGQGEQYF
v_call: TRBV19
j_call: TRBJ2-7
d_call: TRBD1
clone_size: .

cdr3_nt: TGTGCCAGCAGCGTAGCTCGGGACTCAGGGTTCCCTGAAGCTTTCTTT
cdr3_aa: CASSVARDSGFPEAFF
v_call: TRBV9
j_call: TRBJ1-1
d_call: .
clone_size: .

cdr3_nt: TGCGCCAGCAGACAGGGACACAATGAGCAGTTCTTC
cdr3_aa: CASRQGHNEQFF
v_call: TRBV4-1
j_call: TRBJ2-1
d_call: .
clone_size: .

cdr3_nt: TGTGCCAGCCGGGACAGCTTTTACTACGAGCAGTACTTC
cdr3_aa: CASRDSFYYEQYF
v_call: TRBV2
j_call: TRBJ2-7
d_call: TRBD1
clone_size: .

cdr3_nt: TGTGCCAGCAGCCAAGGTAACAATGAGCAGTTCTTC
cdr3_aa: CASSQGNNEQFF
v_call: TRBV4-2
j_call: TRBJ2-1
d_call: .
clone_size: .

cdr3_nt: TGTGCCAGCAGCGTAGCAACAGATAGCACAGATACGCAGTATTTT
cdr3_aa: CASSVATDSTDTQYF
v_call: TRBV9
j_call: TRBJ2-3
d_call: .
clone_size: .

cdr3_nt: TGCGCCAGCAGCCAAGATTTTCCGCAGGGGAACAATCAGCCCCAGCATTTT
cdr3_aa: CASSQDFPQGNNQPQHF
v_call: TRBV4-3
j_call: TRBJ1-5
d_call: .
clone_size: .

cdr3_nt: TGTGCCAGCAGCGTAGAGGGGACAGGGCACTACGAGCAGTACTTC
cdr3_aa: CASSVEGTGHYEQYF
v_call: TRBV9
j_call: TRBJ2-7
d_call: TRBD1
clone_size: .

cdr3_nt: TGTGCCGTTCGACAGGGGTCCCCCCTGAACACTGAAGCTTTCTTT
cdr3_aa: CAVRQGSPLNTEAFF
v_call: TRBV6-5
j_call: TRBJ1-1
d_call: TRBD1
clone_size: once

cdr3_nt: TGTGCCTGGAGACAGGGTTTTGGCTACACCTTC
cdr3_aa: CAWRQGFGYTF
v_call: TRBV30
j_call: TRBJ1-2
d_call: .
clone_size: .

cdr3_nt: TGCAGCGTTGAAGGCGGTAGCTATGGCTACACCTTC
cdr3_aa: CSVEGGSYGYTF
v_call: TRBV29-1
j_call: TRBJ1-2
d_call: .
clone_size: .

cdr3_nt: TGTGCCAGCAGTTACTCGACGGGGGGCAGTATGGAGACCCAGTACTTC
cdr3_aa: CASSYSTGGSMETQYF
v_call: TRBV6-5
j_call: TRBJ2-5
d_call: .
clone_size: .

cdr3_nt: TGTGCCAGCAGCTCGGCCGAACTAGGAGATACGCAGTATTTT
cdr3_aa: CASSSAELGDTQYF
v_call: TRBV7-2
j_call: TRBJ2-3
d_call: .
clone_size: .